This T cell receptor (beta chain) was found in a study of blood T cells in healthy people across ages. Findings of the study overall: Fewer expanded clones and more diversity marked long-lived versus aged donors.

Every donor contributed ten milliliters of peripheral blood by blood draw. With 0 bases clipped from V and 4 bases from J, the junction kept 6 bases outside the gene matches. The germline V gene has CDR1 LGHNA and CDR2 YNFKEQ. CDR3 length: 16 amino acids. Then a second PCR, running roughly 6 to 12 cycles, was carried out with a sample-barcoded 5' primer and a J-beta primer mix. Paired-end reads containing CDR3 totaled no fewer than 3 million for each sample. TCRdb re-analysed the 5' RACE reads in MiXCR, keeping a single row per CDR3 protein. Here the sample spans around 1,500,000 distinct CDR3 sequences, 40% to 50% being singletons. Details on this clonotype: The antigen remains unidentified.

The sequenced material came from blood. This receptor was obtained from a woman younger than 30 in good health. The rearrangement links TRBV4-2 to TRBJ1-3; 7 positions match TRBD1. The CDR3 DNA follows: TGTGCCAGCAGCCAAGACCACCAGGGACAGGGAAACACCATATATTTT. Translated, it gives CASSQDHQGQGNTIYF.